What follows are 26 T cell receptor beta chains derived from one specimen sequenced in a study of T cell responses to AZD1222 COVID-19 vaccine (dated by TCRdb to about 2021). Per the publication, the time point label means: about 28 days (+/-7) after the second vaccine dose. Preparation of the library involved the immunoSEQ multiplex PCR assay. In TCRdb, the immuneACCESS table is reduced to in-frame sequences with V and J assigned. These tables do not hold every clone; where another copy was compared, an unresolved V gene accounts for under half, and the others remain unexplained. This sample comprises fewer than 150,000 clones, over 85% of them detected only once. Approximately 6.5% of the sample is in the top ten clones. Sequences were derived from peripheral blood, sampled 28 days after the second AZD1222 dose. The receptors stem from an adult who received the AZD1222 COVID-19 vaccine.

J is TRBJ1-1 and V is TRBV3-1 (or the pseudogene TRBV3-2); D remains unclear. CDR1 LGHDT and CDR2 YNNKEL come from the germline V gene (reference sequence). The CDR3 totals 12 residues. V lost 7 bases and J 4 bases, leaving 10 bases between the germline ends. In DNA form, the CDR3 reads TGTGCCAGCACCTCCTCGGGCACTGAAGCTTTCTTT. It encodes CASTSSGTEAFF.

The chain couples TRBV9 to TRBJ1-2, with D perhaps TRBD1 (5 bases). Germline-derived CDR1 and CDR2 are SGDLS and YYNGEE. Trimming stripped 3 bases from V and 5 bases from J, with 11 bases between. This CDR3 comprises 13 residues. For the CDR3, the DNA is TGTGCCAGCAGCGAGTCGGGGGATTATGGCTACACCTTC. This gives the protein CASSESGDYGYTF.

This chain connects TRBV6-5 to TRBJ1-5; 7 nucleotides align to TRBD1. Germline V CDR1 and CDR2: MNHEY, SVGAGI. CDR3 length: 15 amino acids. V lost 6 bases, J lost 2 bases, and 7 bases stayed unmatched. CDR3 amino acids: CASRGQPHGNQPQHF. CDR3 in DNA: TGTGCCAGCAGGGGACAGCCTCATGGCAATCAGCCCCAGCATTTT.

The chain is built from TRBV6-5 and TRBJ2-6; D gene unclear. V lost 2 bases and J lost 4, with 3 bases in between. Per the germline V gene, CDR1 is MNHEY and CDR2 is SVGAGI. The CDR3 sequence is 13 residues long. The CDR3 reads CASSYPGANVLTF. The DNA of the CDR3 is TGTGCCAGCAGTTACCCCGGGGCCAACGTCCTGACTTTC.

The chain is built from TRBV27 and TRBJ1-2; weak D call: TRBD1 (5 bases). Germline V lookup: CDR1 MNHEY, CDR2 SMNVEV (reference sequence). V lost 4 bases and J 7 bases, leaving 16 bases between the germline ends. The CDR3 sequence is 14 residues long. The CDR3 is CASSSGASGPGYTF. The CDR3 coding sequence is TGTGCCAGCAGTTCCGGGGCATCGGGTCCTGGCTACACCTTC.

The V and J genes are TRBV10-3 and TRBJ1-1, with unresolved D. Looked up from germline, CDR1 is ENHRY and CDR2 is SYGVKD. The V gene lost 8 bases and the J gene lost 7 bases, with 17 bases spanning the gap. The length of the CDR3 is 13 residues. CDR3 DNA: TGTGCCATCCGAGAACGGGTGGAGGGTGAAGCTTTCTTT. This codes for CAIRERVEGEAFF.

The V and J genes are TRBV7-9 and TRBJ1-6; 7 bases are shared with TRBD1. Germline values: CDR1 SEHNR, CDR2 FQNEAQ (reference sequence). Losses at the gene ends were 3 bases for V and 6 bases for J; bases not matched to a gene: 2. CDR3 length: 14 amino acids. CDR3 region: CASSFGQANSPLHF. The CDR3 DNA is TGTGCCAGCAGCTTCGGACAGGCTAATTCACCCCTCCACTTT.

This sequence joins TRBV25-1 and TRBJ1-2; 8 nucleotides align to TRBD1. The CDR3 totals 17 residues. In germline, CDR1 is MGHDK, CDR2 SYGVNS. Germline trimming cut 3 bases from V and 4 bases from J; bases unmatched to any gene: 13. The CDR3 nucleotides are TGTGCCAGCAGTGACCGACGTTCAGGGGGCGCGGGCTATGGCTACACCTTC. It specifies CASSDRRSGGAGYGYTF.

The CDR3 nucleotides read TGTGCCAGCAGCTTAGCCACAGGTGAAGCTTTCTTT. Protein sequence: CASSLATGEAFF. The rearrangement uses TRBV7-9 and TRBJ1-1; D is possibly TRBD1 (5 bases). Germline lookup yields CDR1 SEHNR and CDR2 FQNEAQ (reference sequence). The V and J ends lost 0 bases and 7 bases respectively, with 6 bases between them. The CDR3 contains 12 residues. The whole variable domain, remainder taken from reference TRBV7-9 and TRBJ1-1, is DTGVSQNPRHKITKRGQNVTFRCDPISEHNRLYWYRQTLGQGPEFLTYFQNEAQLEKSRLLSDRFSAERPKGSFSTLEIQRTEQGDSAMYLCASSLATGEAFFGQGTRLTVV.

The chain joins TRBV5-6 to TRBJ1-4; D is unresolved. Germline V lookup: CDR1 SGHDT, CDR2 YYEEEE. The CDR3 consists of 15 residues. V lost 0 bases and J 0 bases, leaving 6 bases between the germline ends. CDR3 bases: TGTGCCAGCAGCTTGGCGACCTCAACTAATGAAAAACTGTTTTTT. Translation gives CASSLATSTNEKLFF.

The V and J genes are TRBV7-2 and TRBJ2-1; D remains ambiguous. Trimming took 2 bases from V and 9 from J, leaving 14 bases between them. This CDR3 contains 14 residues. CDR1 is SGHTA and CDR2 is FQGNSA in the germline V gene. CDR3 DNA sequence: TGTGCCAGCAGCTTAAGGAGCGTAGGTTCTGAGCAGTTCTTC. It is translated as CASSLRSVGSEQFF.

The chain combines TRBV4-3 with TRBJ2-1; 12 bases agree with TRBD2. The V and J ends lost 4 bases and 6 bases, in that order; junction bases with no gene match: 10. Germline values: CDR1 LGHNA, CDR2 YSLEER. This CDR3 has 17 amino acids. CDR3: CASSLLTGLAGTNEQFF. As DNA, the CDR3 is TGCGCCAGCAGCCTTTTGACTGGACTAGCGGGGACCAATGAGCAGTTCTTC.

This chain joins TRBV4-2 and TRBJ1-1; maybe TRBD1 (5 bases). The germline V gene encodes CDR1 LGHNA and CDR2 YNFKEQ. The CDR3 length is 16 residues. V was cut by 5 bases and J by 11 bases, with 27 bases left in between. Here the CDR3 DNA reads TGTGCCAGCAGCTACCGCCTAACCCAGGGAGATCCACACGCTTTCTTT. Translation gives CASSYRLTQGDPHAFF.

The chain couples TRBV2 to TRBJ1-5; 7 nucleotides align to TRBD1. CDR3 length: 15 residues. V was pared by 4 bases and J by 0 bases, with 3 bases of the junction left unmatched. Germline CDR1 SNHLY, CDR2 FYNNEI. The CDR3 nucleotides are TGTGCCAGCAGTGGGGACAGTTATAGCAATCAGCCCCAGCATTTT. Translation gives CASSGDSYSNQPQHF.

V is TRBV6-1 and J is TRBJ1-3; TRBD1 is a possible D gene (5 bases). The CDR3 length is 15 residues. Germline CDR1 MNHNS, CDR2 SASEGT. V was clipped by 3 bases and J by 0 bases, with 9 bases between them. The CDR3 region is CASSEGLTSGNTIYF. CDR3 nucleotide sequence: TGTGCCAGCAGTGAGGGACTTACCTCTGGAAACACCATATATTTT.

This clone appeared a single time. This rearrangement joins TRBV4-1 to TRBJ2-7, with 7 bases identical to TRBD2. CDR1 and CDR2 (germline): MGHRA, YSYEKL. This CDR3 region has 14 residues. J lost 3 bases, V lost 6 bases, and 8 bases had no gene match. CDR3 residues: CASRPAGGFYEQYF. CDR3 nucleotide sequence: TGCGCCAGCAGGCCGGCCGGGGGGTTCTACGAGCAGTACTTC.

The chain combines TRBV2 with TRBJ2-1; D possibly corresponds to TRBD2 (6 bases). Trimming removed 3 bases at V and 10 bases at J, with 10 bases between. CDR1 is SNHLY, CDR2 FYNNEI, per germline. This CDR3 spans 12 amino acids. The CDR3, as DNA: TGTGCCAGCAGTGAGTGGGGGGAGGAGCAGTTCTTC. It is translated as CASSEWGEEQFF.

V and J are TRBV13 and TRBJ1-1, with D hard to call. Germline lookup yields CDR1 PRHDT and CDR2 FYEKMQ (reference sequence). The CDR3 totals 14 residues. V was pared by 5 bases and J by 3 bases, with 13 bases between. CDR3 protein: CASSRRWVHTEAFF. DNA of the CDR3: TGTGCCAGCAGCCGGCGATGGGTGCACACTGAAGCTTTCTTT.

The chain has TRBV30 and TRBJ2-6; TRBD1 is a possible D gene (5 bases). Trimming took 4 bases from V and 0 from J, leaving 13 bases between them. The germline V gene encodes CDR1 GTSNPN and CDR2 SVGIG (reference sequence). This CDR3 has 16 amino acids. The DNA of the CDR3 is TGTGCCTGGAAACAGGAACACCTCTCTGGGGCCAACGTCCTGACTTTC. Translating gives CAWKQEHLSGANVLTF.

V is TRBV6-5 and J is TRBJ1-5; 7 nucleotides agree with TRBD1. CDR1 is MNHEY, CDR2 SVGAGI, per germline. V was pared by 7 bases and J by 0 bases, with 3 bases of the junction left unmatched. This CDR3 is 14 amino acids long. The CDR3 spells CASNNRGSNQPQHF. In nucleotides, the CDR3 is TGTGCCAGCAATAACAGGGGTAGCAATCAGCCCCAGCATTTT.

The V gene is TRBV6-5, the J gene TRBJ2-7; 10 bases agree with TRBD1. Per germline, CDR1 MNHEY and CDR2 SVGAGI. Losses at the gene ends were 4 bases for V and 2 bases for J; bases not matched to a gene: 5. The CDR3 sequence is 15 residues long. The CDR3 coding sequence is TGTGCCAGCAGTTTGGGACAGGGGAGGCCCTACGAGCAGTACTTC. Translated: CASSLGQGRPYEQYF.

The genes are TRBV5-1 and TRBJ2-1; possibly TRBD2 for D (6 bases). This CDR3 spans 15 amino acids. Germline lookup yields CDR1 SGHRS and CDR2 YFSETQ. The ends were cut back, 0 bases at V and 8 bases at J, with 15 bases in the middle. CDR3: CASSLVPGLVHEQFF. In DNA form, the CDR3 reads TGCGCCAGCAGCTTGGTCCCGGGACTTGTCCATGAGCAGTTCTTC.

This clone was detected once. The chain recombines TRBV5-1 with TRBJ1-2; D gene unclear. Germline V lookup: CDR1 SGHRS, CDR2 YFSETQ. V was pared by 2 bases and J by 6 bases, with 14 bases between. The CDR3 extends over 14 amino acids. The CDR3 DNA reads TGCGCCAGCAGCTTCGGGCAACCGAGGGATGGCTACACCTTC. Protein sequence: CASSFGQPRDGYTF.

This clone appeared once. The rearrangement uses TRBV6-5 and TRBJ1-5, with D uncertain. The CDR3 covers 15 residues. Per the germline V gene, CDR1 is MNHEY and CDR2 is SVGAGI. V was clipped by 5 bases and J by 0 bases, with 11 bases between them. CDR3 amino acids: CASSIGSSSNQPQHF. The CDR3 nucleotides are TGTGCCAGCAGTATAGGATCGTCTAGCAATCAGCCCCAGCATTTT.

CDR3 bases: TGTGCCATCAGGGGGGACAGGGCCACTGAAGCTTTCTTT. This codes for CAIRGDRATEAFF. V gene TRBV10-3 combines with J gene TRBJ1-1; 9 bases agree with TRBD1. There are 13 residues in the CDR3. V dropped 6 bases and J dropped 4; count of bases not matched to a gene: 3. CDR1 is ENHRY, CDR2 SYGVKD, per germline.

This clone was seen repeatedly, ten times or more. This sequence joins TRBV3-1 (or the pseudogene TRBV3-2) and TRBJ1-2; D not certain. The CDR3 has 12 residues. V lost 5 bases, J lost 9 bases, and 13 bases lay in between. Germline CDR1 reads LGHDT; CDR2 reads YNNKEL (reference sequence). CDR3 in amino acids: CASSSPAVSYTF. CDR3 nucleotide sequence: TGTGCCAGCAGCTCCCCCGCGGTCAGCTACACCTTC.